This T cell receptor beta chain was found in a study of OX40 agonist ivuxolimab in advanced cancers. Notes on the study in general: CD8+ T cells (on average) carried more expanded clones than CD4+ T cells.

A word on this clone: Antigen specificity is unknown. At one end the junction does not follow the germline gene, possibly because of a read error.

The cohort excluded patients with autoimmune disease history or systemic immunosuppression. There are 11 residues in the CDR3. Germline CDR1 reads LNHNV; CDR2 reads YYDKDF (reference sequence). TCRdb's copy holds only in-frame clones and misses some; the assay was immunoSEQ multiplex PCR. The sample carries around 60,000 clones, more than 75% recorded once. The chain is built from TRBV15 and TRBJ1-1, with TRBD1 as a possible D gene (5 bases). The sample consisted of CD4+ or CD8+ T cells sorted from blood, taken in a trial of the OX40 agonist ivuxolimab. The sequence came from an adult with an advanced solid tumor such as melanoma, head and neck, liver or kidney cancer. CDR3 loop: CATSRETTRAF. As DNA, the CDR3 is TGTGCCACCAGCAGAGAGACTACCAGGGCTTTT.